This TCR beta chain was captured in a study of blood T cell repertoires in COVID-19. At the level of the study: The United States, Italy and Spain provided the acute and convalescent COVID-19 samples. T cells, B-cell-depleted T cells, or PBMCs supplied cDNA or gDNA.

The Seattle patients, enrolled during active infection, were followed longitudinally. Original processing notes: Amplification with reference gene primers provided the estimates of nucleated cell counts. Sequencing used immunoSEQ multiplex PCR; TCRdb keeps in-frame clones, though not all of them. V and J calls and clone size are given by that table; D and trimming were obtained from the DNA. In the table there are 99,000 or so clones, 88% of which are singletons. Trimming removed 2 bases from V and 5 bases from J; junction bases left unmatched: 15. CDR1 is SGHTA, CDR2 FQGNSA, per germline. The CDR3 contains 18 residues.

Material for sequencing was peripheral blood. The receptor was isolated from a man aged 50-60 years with COVID-19, enrolled during active disease. V is TRBV7-2 and J is TRBJ1-3, with 7 bases fitting TRBD1. This chain's CDR3 is CASSLSLPGQWGRNTIYF. CDR3 nucleotides: TGTGCCAGCAGCTTATCCTTGCCGGGACAGTGGGGTAGAAACACCATATATTTT.